This is a list of T cell receptor beta chains from one sample in a study of CD8 T cells in Susac syndrome. TCRdb re-analysed the immunoSEQ multiplex PCR reads in MiXCR, keeping a single row per CDR3 protein. The table lists roughly 130,000 distinct CDR3 sequences, roughly 96% of them singletons. Source material: CD4+ T cells from PBMCs. These receptors came from a human donor in good health. The CDR3 runs from the conserved cysteine through the conserved F or W. D genes are given only for firm matches. The size field is filled for only some rows; it gives once, few, many or a size class.

TRBJ2-5 | . | TRBV3-1 | . | TGTGCCAGCAGCCAAATGCGGGGCAGTACCCAAGAGACCCAGTACTTC | CASSQMRGSTQETQYF
TRBJ2-7 | . | TRBV5-1 | . | TGCGCCAGCAGCTCATCGGTGGGCGAGCAGTACTTC | CASSSSVGEQYF
TRBJ2-7 | . | TRBV20-1 | . | TGCAGTGCGCCGTATGCTAGGCCCCACGAGCAGTACTTC | CSAPYARPHEQYF
TRBJ2-2 | TRBD1 | TRBV24-1 | . | TGTGCCACCAGTGACCCTGGGACAGTCGGCACCGGGGAGCTGTTTTTT | CATSDPGTVGTGELFF
TRBJ2-5 | . | TRBV12-3/TRBV12-4 | . | TGTGCCAGCAGTTCTGGAACAGACCAAGAGACCCAGTACTTC | CASSSGTDQETQYF
TRBJ2-7 | . | TRBV29-1 | . | TGCAGCGTTCGAGATCCCCCGATTGACGAGCAGTACTTC | CSVRDPPIDEQYF
TRBJ2-3 | . | TRBV25-1 | . | TGTGCCAGCAGAGCCCCAGTCACAGATACGCAGTATTTT | CASRAPVTDTQYF
TRBJ2-5 | . | TRBV9 | . | TGTGCCAGCAGCGTAATCCCCACAGAGACCCAGTACTTC | CASSVIPTETQYF
TRBJ2-5 | . | TRBV29-1 | . | TGCAGCGACTATCAAGAGACCCAGTACTTC | CSDYQETQYF
TRBJ2-1 | . | TRBV25-1 | . | TGTGCCAGCAGCGCCCCCCAACGAAGTCTTAAAATTGGGCAGTTCTTC | CASSAPQRSLKIGQFF
TRBJ2-2 | TRBD1 | TRBV5-4 | . | TGTGCCAGCAGCCGACAGGGGTACGGGGAGCTGTTTTTT | CASSRQGYGELFF
TRBJ2-5 | TRBD2 | TRBV19 | . | TGTGCCAGTAGTAGGACTAGCGGGACGCCGGGGGAGACCCAGTACTTC | CASSRTSGTPGETQYF
TRBJ2-2 | . | TRBV6-1 | few | TGTGCCAGCTCCCCCGGGACGGCGAACACCGGGGAGCTGTTTTTT | CASSPGTANTGELFF
TRBJ2-1 | . | TRBV7-9 | . | TGTGCCAGCAGCTTAAGGTCGGGAGTCGATGAGCAGTTCTTC | CASSLRSGVDEQFF
TRBJ2-2 | . | TRBV6-6 | once | TGTGCCAGCATCGGGAACGGGAACACCGGGGAGCTGTTTTTT | CASIGNGNTGELFF
TRBJ2-1 | . | TRBV15 | . | TGTGCCACCAGCAATTTCCGGGAGCAGTTCTTC | CATSNFREQFF
TRBJ2-1 | . | TRBV12-3/TRBV12-4 | . | TGTGCCAGCACAAAGGAGCGGGCAGGCTACAATGAGCAGTTCTTC | CASTKERAGYNEQFF
TRBJ2-4 | TRBD1 | TRBV19 | . | TGTGCCAGTAAGGGGGACAGTCTCGTTCAGTACTTC | CASKGDSLVQYF
TRBJ2-7 | . | TRBV19 | . | TGTGCCAGTAGTAGAACCCAACCCTACGAGCAGTACTTC | CASSRTQPYEQYF
TRBJ2-2 | . | TRBV29-1 | . | TGCAGCGTGGGGGGCAGGGGAACATACACCGGGGAGCTGTTTTTT | CSVGGRGTYTGELFF
TRBJ2-4 | . | TRBV5-6 | once | TGTGCCAGCAGCTCCAGCGAGAACATTCAGTACTTC | CASSSSENIQYF
TRBJ2-1 | TRBD1 | TRBV6-1 | . | TGTGCCAGCAAAGACAGGGCCCCCATTGGGAGTGGGCCCTACAATGAGCAGTTCTTC | CASKDRAPIGSGPYNEQFF
TRBJ2-3 | TRBD1 | TRBV20-1 | . | TGCAGTGCCACCCGGGACAGCCTCACGGGTACGCAGTATTTT | CSATRDSLTGTQYF
TRBJ2-5 | . | TRBV5-1 | . | TGCGCCAGCAGTCCGGGGTCGGGGTTCGGAGAGACCCAGTACTTC | CASSPGSGFGETQYF
TRBJ2-2 | . | TRBV2 | . | TGTGCCAGTGAGACAGAGAACACCGGGGAGCTGTTTTTT | CASETENTGELFF
TRBJ2-6 | . | TRBV3-1 | . | TGTGCCAGCAGCCAAGAAGGGAACTCTGGGGCCAACGTCCTGACTTTC | CASSQEGNSGANVLTF
TRBJ2-6 | TRBD2 | TRBV25-1 | . | TGTGCCAGCAGTGAGACTAGCGGAATCTTCTCTGGGGCCAACGTCCTGACTTTC | CASSETSGIFSGANVLTF
TRBJ1-3 | . | TRBV19 | . | TGTGCCAGTCGGGACTCGCTCCTCTCTGGAAACACCATATATTTT | CASRDSLLSGNTIYF
TRBJ2-7 | TRBD2 | TRBV7-2 | . | TGTGCCAGCAGCCTTAGCGTCGGGACTAGCGGACACGAGCAGTACTTC | CASSLSVGTSGHEQYF
TRBJ2-2 | . | TRBV29-1 | . | TGCAGCGCCGGAGGGGACACCGGGGAGCTGTTTTTT | CSAGGDTGELFF
TRBJ2-1 | . | TRBV7-9 | . | TGTGCCAGCACCAACCCAGAGGGAGGCAAGCAGTTCTTC | CASTNPEGGKQFF
TRBJ1-2 | . | TRBV4-2 | . | TGTGCCAGCAGTCGAAGCGACGGGGGAATCAGTGGCTACACCTTC | CASSRSDGGISGYTF
TRBJ2-3 | TRBD2 | TRBV30 | . | TGTGCCTGGAGTGTAGCGGGAGGACCCACAGATACGCAGTATTTT | CAWSVAGGPTDTQYF
TRBJ2-5 | TRBD1 | TRBV29-1 | . | TGCAGCGTTCAAACATCGGGACAGAAGGAAGAGACCCAGTACTTC | CSVQTSGQKEETQYF
TRBJ1-1 | . | TRBV28 | . | TGTGCCAGCAGTCCGCTGCCCGTCATGAACACTGAAGCTTTCTTT | CASSPLPVMNTEAFF